The present TCR beta chain was sequenced within a study of T cell changes during pregnancy in multiple sclerosis. TCRdb's copy holds only in-frame clones and misses some; the assay was immunoSEQ multiplex PCR. The repertoire has approximately 130,000 clones, approximately 93% of them found once; the top ten carry 6.2%. CDR3 size: 15 residues. With V trimmed by 0 bases and J by 4 bases, 4 bases remained unmatched. Germline V gene data show CDR1 as SGDLS and CDR2 as YYNGEE. Sequenced material: peripheral blood, taken before pregnancy. The chain joins TRBV9 to TRBJ1-1; 9 bases are shared with TRBD1. The sequence was obtained from a female donor with multiple sclerosis, enrolled in a pregnancy study. CDR3 loop: CASSVGQGVGTEAFF. CDR3 DNA: TGTGCCAGCAGCGTAGGACAGGGGGTGGGCACTGAAGCTTTCTTT. The full variable domain, rest sourced from reference TRBV9 and TRBJ1-1, is DSGVTQTPKHLITATGQRVTLRCSPRSGDLSVYWYQQSLDQGLQFLIQYYNGEERAKGNILERFSAQQFPDLHSELNLSSLELGDSALYFCASSVGQGVGTEAFFGQGTRLTVV.